Included here is one T cell receptor beta chain sequence, with context. This record belongs to a study of blood T cell repertoires in COVID-19. The overall study: Sources were T cells, B-cell-depleted T cells, or PBMCs; the material itself was cDNA or gDNA.

Per the original data handling: Nucleated cell number was recorded as an estimate derived from reference gene primer amplification. Some clones are missing from TCRdb's copy, which holds only in-frame ones; the method was immunoSEQ multiplex PCR. V and J calls plus clone size are reproduced from that table; the DNA served to infer D and trimming. The sample comprises approximately 90,000 clones, around four fifths of which are singletons, and under 3.5% rests with the top ten. V lost 7 bases and J lost 4; bases outside the gene matches: 5. This CDR3 is built from 13 residues. CDR1 and CDR2 from the germline V gene are SNHLY and FYNNEI.

The chain recombines TRBV2 with TRBJ1-1, with 8 bases lining up with TRBD1. Specimen: peripheral blood. This clonotype was obtained from a man over 45 with acute or convalescent COVID-19. This chain's CDR3 is CASTIQGGTEAFF. The CDR3 DNA is TGTGCCAGCACGATACAGGGGGGCACTGAAGCTTTCTTT.